This TCR beta chain was recovered during a study of shared clonotypes between healthy human individuals. Study results and limitations: Rarefaction showed sorted-subset sequencing was incomplete despite large depth. As a rule, naive subsets had a larger estimated richness than memory subsets.

As to this clone: Its antigen is currently unknown.

Sequenced by immunoSEQ multiplex PCR; TCRdb stores in-frame clones only, minus some. Seen here are hundreds of thousands of clones, 73% observed once, and the top ten hold about 1.8%. Unmatched junction bases numbered 15, after V lost 3 bases and J lost 8 bases. The CDR3 has 17 residues. CDR1 and CDR2 from the germline V gene are SGHRS and YFSETQ. The chain carries TRBV5-1 and TRBJ1-1, with TRBD1 identical over 11 bases. The source material was memory CD4+ T cells sorted from blood. This sample's subset: CD45RA-negative fraction. The sequence was collected from a woman between 25 and 40 years old in good health. Here the CDR3 DNA reads TGCGCCAGCAGCTCGGGGGACAGGGGGTCGATGTTTGGAGAAGCTTTCTTT. As protein: CASSSGDRGSMFGEAFF.